A selection of T cell receptor beta chains follows, all from one sample in a study of blood T cell repertoires in COVID-19. Using immunoSEQ multiplex PCR, the repertoire was profiled, and TCRdb retains in-frame clones only, with some absent. The sample records some 330,000 clones, approximately 87% being singletons. Sequencing used peripheral blood. These receptors were obtained from a woman between 45 and 65 years old with active or convalescent COVID-19. The CDR3 runs from the conserved cysteine through the conserved F or W. D genes are given only for firm matches. Clone sizes are given selectively: once, few, many, or a class where the clone is expanded.

J gene: TRBJ1-6; V gene: TRBV27; CDR3 length: 13; clone size: NA; D gene: TRBD1; CDR3 DNA: TGTGCCACTTCGGGACAGGGTGATTCACCCCTCCACTTT; CDR3 protein: CATSGQGDSPLHF
J gene: TRBJ1-1; V gene: TRBV28; CDR3 length: 14; clone size: NA; D gene: NA; CDR3 DNA: TGTGCCAGCACCCAGACAGATCTGAACACTGAAGCTTTCTTT; CDR3 protein: CASTQTDLNTEAFF
J gene: TRBJ2-3; V gene: TRBV4-1; CDR3 length: 14; clone size: NA; D gene: TRBD1; CDR3 DNA: TGCGCCAGCAGCCAAGCGACAGGGACCGATACGCAGTATTTT; CDR3 protein: CASSQATGTDTQYF
J gene: TRBJ1-5; V gene: TRBV6-2/TRBV6-3; CDR3 length: 16; clone size: NA; D gene: NA; CDR3 DNA: TGTGCCAGCAGTTCGAATCAGGGGAGAGGCAATCAGCCCCAGCATTTT; CDR3 protein: CASSSNQGRGNQPQHF
J gene: TRBJ1-3; V gene: TRBV29-1; CDR3 length: 15; clone size: NA; D gene: NA; CDR3 DNA: TGCAGCGTTGAAGATAGAGCCCCAACAGCAAATGCCATATATTTT; CDR3 protein: CSVEDRAPTANAIYF
J gene: TRBJ1-4; V gene: TRBV30; CDR3 length: 14; clone size: NA; D gene: TRBD1; CDR3 DNA: TGTGCCTGGAAATCGGGACAGACGAATGAAAAACTGTTTTTT; CDR3 protein: CAWKSGQTNEKLFF
J gene: TRBJ1-2; V gene: TRBV29-1; CDR3 length: 15; clone size: NA; D gene: TRBD1; CDR3 DNA: TGCAGCGTTGAGATCCAGGGGACAGGGGTTTATGGCTACACCTTC; CDR3 protein: CSVEIQGTGVYGYTF
J gene: TRBJ1-2; V gene: TRBV6-2/TRBV6-3; CDR3 length: 18; clone size: once; D gene: TRBD1; CDR3 DNA: TGTGCCAGCAGTTGGACCGGGACAGGGGATCCAACGGGCTATGGCTACACCTTC; CDR3 protein: CASSWTGTGDPTGYGYTF
J gene: TRBJ1-4; V gene: TRBV5-1; CDR3 length: 19; clone size: NA; D gene: NA; CDR3 DNA: TGCGCCAGCAGCTTCGTGGTCGCCAGCGCGGGACGGGAAAATGAAAAACTGTTTTTT; CDR3 protein: CASSFVVASAGRENEKLFF
J gene: TRBJ2-5; V gene: TRBV5-1; CDR3 length: 17; clone size: NA; D gene: TRBD2; CDR3 DNA: TGCGCCAGCAGCTCTTTGCCTAGCGGTAAACCCACGGAGACCCAGTACTTC; CDR3 protein: CASSSLPSGKPTETQYF
J gene: TRBJ1-6; V gene: TRBV7-2; CDR3 length: 16; clone size: NA; D gene: TRBD1; CDR3 DNA: TGTGCCAGCAGCTTGACAGGGGGCTTAGTTGGATCACCCCTCCACTTT; CDR3 protein: CASSLTGGLVGSPLHF
J gene: TRBJ1-2; V gene: TRBV5-1; CDR3 length: 15; clone size: NA; D gene: TRBD1; CDR3 DNA: TGCGCCAGCAGCCCCGGGACAGCAGTCAACTATGGCTACACCTTC; CDR3 protein: CASSPGTAVNYGYTF
J gene: TRBJ1-2; V gene: TRBV28; CDR3 length: 15; clone size: NA; D gene: TRBD1; CDR3 DNA: TGTGCCAGCAGCGACCCCCGGGACAGTAACTATGGCTACACCTTC; CDR3 protein: CASSDPRDSNYGYTF
J gene: TRBJ1-3; V gene: TRBV9; CDR3 length: 15; clone size: NA; D gene: NA; CDR3 DNA: TGTGCCAGCAGCGTAACGACAGCCACTGGAAACACCATATATTTT; CDR3 protein: CASSVTTATGNTIYF
J gene: TRBJ2-7; V gene: TRBV12-3/TRBV12-4; CDR3 length: 13; clone size: NA; D gene: TRBD1; CDR3 DNA: TGTGCCAGCAGTAGACAGGGAAGGTACGAGCAGTACTTC; CDR3 protein: CASSRQGRYEQYF
J gene: TRBJ1-1; V gene: TRBV4-2; CDR3 length: 16; clone size: NA; D gene: TRBD1; CDR3 DNA: TGTGCCAGCAGCCAGGGTCAGGGGGCCATGAACACTGAAGCTTTCTTT; CDR3 protein: CASSQGQGAMNTEAFF
J gene: TRBJ1-1; V gene: TRBV7-9; CDR3 length: 14; clone size: NA; D gene: NA; CDR3 DNA: TGTGCCAGCAGCTTGCTCGGGGGTGACACTGAAGCTTTCTTT; CDR3 protein: CASSLLGGDTEAFF
J gene: TRBJ1-1; V gene: TRBV30; CDR3 length: 12; clone size: NA; D gene: NA; CDR3 DNA: TGTGCCTGGAGTGCACCAGGGTCTGAAGCTTTCTTT; CDR3 protein: CAWSAPGSEAFF
J gene: TRBJ2-3; V gene: TRBV28; CDR3 length: 18; clone size: NA; D gene: TRBD2; CDR3 DNA: TGTGCCAGCACCAGTTTTCCCACCTGGCGGGAGGCCGGGGATACGCAGTATTTT; CDR3 protein: CASTSFPTWREAGDTQYF
J gene: TRBJ1-4; V gene: TRBV5-5; CDR3 length: 15; clone size: NA; D gene: TRBD1; CDR3 DNA: TGTGCCAGCAAAGATGGGGGACAGGGGGATGAAAAACTGTTTTTT; CDR3 protein: CASKDGGQGDEKLFF
J gene: TRBJ1-1; V gene: TRBV7-2; CDR3 length: 14; clone size: once; D gene: NA; CDR3 DNA: TGTGCCAGCAGCTTAGGAACATTGAACACTGAAGCTTTCTTT; CDR3 protein: CASSLGTLNTEAFF
J gene: TRBJ2-5; V gene: TRBV14; CDR3 length: 17; clone size: NA; D gene: NA; CDR3 DNA: TGTGCCAGCAGCCAAGATAGCCCCTCTGGGTTCCGGGAGACCCAGTACTTC; CDR3 protein: CASSQDSPSGFRETQYF
J gene: TRBJ2-7; V gene: TRBV5-4; CDR3 length: 15; clone size: NA; D gene: TRBD2; CDR3 DNA: TGTGCCAGCAGCGGAACTAGCGGGGGTTCCTACGAGCAGTACTTC; CDR3 protein: CASSGTSGGSYEQYF
J gene: TRBJ2-1; V gene: TRBV2; CDR3 length: 13; clone size: NA; D gene: NA; CDR3 DNA: TGTGCCAGCAGTGTTGAAAGCATCAATGAGCAGTTCTTC; CDR3 protein: CASSVESINEQFF
J gene: TRBJ1-3; V gene: TRBV2; CDR3 length: 14; clone size: NA; D gene: NA; CDR3 DNA: TGTGCCAGCAATCCAGCGATCTCTGGAAACACCATATATTTT; CDR3 protein: CASNPAISGNTIYF
J gene: TRBJ1-1; V gene: TRBV6-5; CDR3 length: 12; clone size: NA; D gene: NA; CDR3 DNA: TGTGCCAGCAGTAGGAGGGGCACTGAAGCTTTCTTT; CDR3 protein: CASSRRGTEAFF
J gene: TRBJ2-2; V gene: TRBV24-1; CDR3 length: 16; clone size: NA; D gene: TRBD1; CDR3 DNA: TGTGCCACCAGTGATCCGACAGGGCCCAGAGGCGGGGAGCTGTTTTTT; CDR3 protein: CATSDPTGPRGGELFF
J gene: TRBJ1-1; V gene: TRBV29-1; CDR3 length: 13; clone size: NA; D gene: NA; CDR3 DNA: TGCAGCGTTAACCCCAGGGCGAACACTGAAGCTTTCTTT; CDR3 protein: CSVNPRANTEAFF
J gene: TRBJ1-1; V gene: TRBV18; CDR3 length: 13; clone size: NA; D gene: NA; CDR3 DNA: TGTGCCAGCTCACCAGGGGGGGAGACTGAAGCTTTCTTT; CDR3 protein: CASSPGGETEAFF
J gene: TRBJ1-1; V gene: TRBV29-1; CDR3 length: 9; clone size: NA; D gene: NA; CDR3 DNA: TGCAGCGCCCTCACTGAAGCTTTCTTT; CDR3 protein: CSALTEAFF
J gene: TRBJ1-2; V gene: TRBV9; CDR3 length: 15; clone size: NA; D gene: NA; CDR3 DNA: TGTGCCAGCAGCGTAGGGGAGAATACTAACTATGGCTACACCTTC; CDR3 protein: CASSVGENTNYGYTF
J gene: TRBJ1-4; V gene: TRBV3-1/TRBV3-2; CDR3 length: 15; clone size: NA; D gene: TRBD1; CDR3 DNA: TGTGCCAGCAGCCCGACTACAGGGGATCGGGAAAAACTGTTTTTT; CDR3 protein: CASSPTTGDREKLFF
J gene: TRBJ2-1; V gene: TRBV2; CDR3 length: 14; clone size: NA; D gene: NA; CDR3 DNA: TGTGCCAGCGCCCCAGGGGTTCGCCACAATGAGCAGTTCTTC; CDR3 protein: CASAPGVRHNEQFF
J gene: TRBJ1-2; V gene: TRBV5-3; CDR3 length: 14; clone size: NA; D gene: NA; CDR3 DNA: TGTGCCAGAAGCTTGTTCCAGGTGAGCTATGGCTACACCTTC; CDR3 protein: CARSLFQVSYGYTF
J gene: TRBJ2-7; V gene: TRBV15; CDR3 length: 15; clone size: NA; D gene: NA; CDR3 DNA: TGTGCCACCAGCGAAGGGGGCGGGGGGCTTTACGAGCAGTACTTC; CDR3 protein: CATSEGGGGLYEQYF
J gene: TRBJ2-1; V gene: TRBV9; CDR3 length: 14; clone size: once; D gene: NA; CDR3 DNA: TGTGCCAGCAGCTCAGGGGGGAGGTCGGTAGAGCAGTTCTTC; CDR3 protein: CASSSGGRSVEQFF
J gene: TRBJ1-2; V gene: TRBV27; CDR3 length: 16; clone size: NA; D gene: NA; CDR3 DNA: TGTGCCAGCAGTTTAAGGGGAAGTGGGACTAACTATGGCTACACCTTC; CDR3 protein: CASSLRGSGTNYGYTF
J gene: TRBJ1-2; V gene: TRBV5-8; CDR3 length: 14; clone size: NA; D gene: TRBD1; CDR3 DNA: TGTGCCAGCAGCCGGGACAGGGGAAACTATGGCTACACCTTC; CDR3 protein: CASSRDRGNYGYTF